Following are 21 T cell receptor beta chains from one sample sequenced in a study of OX40 agonist ivuxolimab in advanced cancers. Libraries came from the immunoSEQ multiplex PCR assay. TCRdb took this table from immuneACCESS and kept in-frame rearrangements with V and J called. Such tables lack part of the clones; where checked against another copy, unresolved V genes explain under half of the gap, and the rest is unexplained. The sample table lists under 70,000 clones, around 89% of them with a count of one. The ten largest account for 9.5% to 14% of the sample. The specimen comprised CD4+ or CD8+ T cells sorted from blood, sampled in a trial of the OX40 agonist ivuxolimab. The source is an adult with an advanced solid tumor such as melanoma, head and neck, liver or kidney cancer.

This chain joins TRBV18 and TRBJ1-1; TRBD1 is a possible D gene (5 bases). The CDR3 covers 13 residues. Germline values: CDR1 KGHSH, CDR2 LQKENI. V shed 4 bases and J shed 2 bases, with 8 bases lying between them. CDR3 coding DNA: TGTGCCAGCTCACTCGACAGTAACACTGAAGCTTTCTTT. This sequence encodes CASSLDSNTEAFF.

The chain employs TRBV6-5 and TRBJ1-4; D may be TRBD1 (6 bases). This CDR3 contains 15 residues. Germline V gives CDR1 MNHEY, CDR2 SVGAGI. V was trimmed by 5 bases and J by 6 bases, leaving 16 bases between them. CDR3 DNA sequence: TGTGCCAGCAGTCTTACATGGGGGCCCGATGAAAAACTGTTTTTT. Its protein product is CASSLTWGPDEKLFF.

This clone showed up just a few times. V and J are TRBV10-1 and TRBJ2-1; perhaps TRBD2 as D (7 bases). Trimming cost V 3 bases and J 7 bases, with 13 bases left between them. This CDR3 region has 14 residues. Germline values: CDR1 WNHNN, CDR2 SYGVQD (reference sequence). CDR3 residues: CASSEKGGPNEQFF. CDR3 coding DNA: TGCGCCAGCAGTGAAAAGGGGGGGCCTAATGAGCAGTTCTTC.

The chain has TRBV19 and TRBJ1-6; D is uncertain. The V end lost 6 bases, the J end lost 3 bases, and 3 bases lay between the germline ends. Germline V gives CDR1 LNHDA, CDR2 SQIVND (reference sequence). There are 12 residues in the CDR3. In DNA, the CDR3 is TGTGCCAGTAGAGGCTATAATTCACCCCTCCACTTT. As protein: CASRGYNSPLHF.

The chain couples TRBV9 to TRBJ1-2, with D possibly matching TRBD1 (6 bases). The CDR3 spans 12 residues. In germline, CDR1 is SGDLS, CDR2 YYNGEE. The V and J ends lost 4 bases and 5 bases respectively, with 9 bases between them. The CDR3 spells CASSTTGYGYTF. CDR3 DNA: TGTGCCAGCAGCACAACAGGGTATGGCTACACCTTC.

This chain links TRBV7-2 with TRBJ2-7; D may be TRBD2 (5 bases). This CDR3 comprises 15 residues. Trimming shortened V by 1 base and J by 5 bases, and 15 bases separated the two germline ends. Germline values: CDR1 SGHTA, CDR2 FQGNSA. CDR3 in DNA: TGTGCCAGCAGCTTAGGTACGGGAAGGTGGGACGAGCAGTACTTC. Its translation is CASSLGTGRWDEQYF.

This chain links TRBV7-9 with TRBJ1-3, with 8 bases fitting TRBD1. Germline V CDR1 and CDR2: SEHNR, FQNEAQ (reference sequence). V lost 4 bases to trimming and J lost 2 bases; unmatched junction nucleotides: 1. This CDR3 has 14 amino acids. CDR3 nucleotide sequence: TGTGCCAGCAGCTCGGACAGGGCTGGAAACACCATATATTTT. Protein product: CASSSDRAGNTIYF.

This CDR3 is CASTGVRGRPNQPQHF. CDR3 DNA: TGTGCCAGCACGGGGGTCAGGGGGCGGCCCAATCAGCCCCAGCATTTT. The chain couples TRBV28 to TRBJ1-5, with 8 positions matching TRBD1. The length of the CDR3 is 16 residues. Unmatched junction bases numbered 11, after V lost 7 bases and J lost 3 bases. Germline V lookup: CDR1 MDHEN, CDR2 SYDVKM. Together with reference TRBV28 and TRBJ1-5, the CDR3 gives the full variable domain: DVKVTQSSRYLVKRTGEKVFLECVQDMDHENMFWYRQDPGLGLRLIYFSYDVKMKEKGDIPEGYSVSREKKERFSLILESASTNQTSMYLCASTGVRGRPNQPQHFGDGTRLSIL.

The V call is TRBV7-9, the J call TRBJ2-7; D may be TRBD2 (5 bases). The CDR3 is 12 residues long. CDR1 and CDR2 from the germline V gene are SEHNR and FQNEAQ (reference sequence). V was shortened by 4 bases and J by 4 bases, with 8 bases between the two germline ends. CDR3 nucleotide sequence: TGTGCCAGCAGCTCACTAGGGTACGAGCAGTACTTC. Translation gives CASSSLGYEQYF.

This clone was picked up one time. The chain is built from TRBV5-1 and TRBJ2-5; 9 nucleotides align to TRBD1. CDR3 size: 14 residues. Germline V CDR1 and CDR2: SGHRS, YFSETQ. Trimming at V came to 4 bases and at J to 3 bases, leaving 4 bases not matched to a gene. The CDR3 nucleotides read TGCGCCAGCAGCGAGTGGACAGGGGAAGAGACCCAGTACTTC. Amino acids: CASSEWTGEETQYF. Complete variable domain (other parts from reference TRBV5-1 and TRBJ2-5): KAGVTQTPRYLIKTRGQQVTLSCSPISGHRSVSWYQQTPGQGLQFLFEYFSETQRNKGNFPGRFSGRQFSNSRSEMNVSTLELGDSALYLCASSEWTGEETQYFGPGTRLLVL.

The count of this clone is one. This chain joins TRBV7-3 and TRBJ2-1; 9 bases map to TRBD1. The CDR3 spans 15 residues. V lost 1 base, J lost 7 bases, and 5 bases stayed unmatched. CDR1 SGHTA and CDR2 FQGTGA come from the germline V gene. The CDR3 nucleotides are TGTGCCAGCAGCTTAATGGCGGGACAGGGAAATGAGCAGTTCTTC. Translated, it gives CASSLMAGQGNEQFF.

The rearrangement links TRBV10-1 to TRBJ2-1, with D perhaps matching TRBD2 (6 bases). The germline V gene has CDR1 WNHNN and CDR2 SYGVQD (reference sequence). This CDR3 has 15 amino acids. Trimming shortened V by 6 bases and J by 12 bases, and 24 bases separated the two germline ends. CDR3 sequence (DNA): TGCGCCAGCAGCTTAACCCCGACTAGTTTGAGTAGGCAGTTCTTC. Translating it yields CASSLTPTSLSRQFF.

This clone was seen only once. The chain joins TRBV7-8 to TRBJ2-5, with 10 positions matching TRBD2. The J call is in doubt because the DNA end fits TRBJ2-7 better. Germline loops: CDR1 SGHVS, CDR2 FQNEAQ. The CDR3 covers 16 residues. CDR3 DNA: TGTGCCAGCAGCTTAGCCCTAGCGGGGGCCTCCTACGAGCAGTACTTC. Its protein product is CASSLALAGASYEQYF.

This rearrangement joins TRBV19 to TRBJ2-2; TRBD1 agrees at 7 bases. The V gene end was trimmed by 2 bases and the J gene end by 3 bases; junction bases not matched to a gene: 3. Germline loops: CDR1 LNHDA, CDR2 SQIVND (reference sequence). CDR3 length: 15 amino acids. CDR3 coding DNA: TGTGCCAGTAGTATATCAGGGGGAGACACCGGGGAGCTGTTTTTT. Its protein product is CASSISGGDTGELFF.

The rearrangement joins TRBV2 to TRBJ2-5; 7 positions agree with TRBD2. The CDR3 contains 14 residues. Germline loops: CDR1 SNHLY, CDR2 FYNNEI. V trimming: 6 bases; J trimming: 0 bases; junction bases outside the gene matches: 4. This CDR3 reads CASRGGVYQETQYF. CDR3 DNA sequence: TGTGCCAGCAGGGGGGGGGTGTACCAAGAGACCCAGTACTTC. Using reference TRBV2 and TRBJ2-5 for the parts outside the CDR3, the full variable domain is EPEVTQTPSHQVTQMGQEVILRCVPISNHLYFYWYRQILGQKVEFLVSFYNNEISEKSEIFDDQFSVERPDGSNFTLKIRSTKLEDSAMYFCASRGGVYQETQYFGPGTRLLVL.

The chain carries TRBV18 and TRBJ2-7; TRBD1 matches 8 bases. The V gene's germline CDR1 is KGHSH and CDR2 LQKENI. The CDR3 consists of 13 residues. J lost 4 bases, V lost 5 bases, and 4 bases had no gene match. The CDR3 spells CASSRDRRYEQYF. CDR3 in DNA: TGTGCCAGCTCAAGGGACAGGAGGTACGAGCAGTACTTC. The complete variable domain, with remaining parts taken from reference TRBV18 and TRBJ2-7, reads NAGVMQNPRHLVRRRGQEARLRCSPMKGHSHVYWYRQLPEEGLKFMVYLQKENIIDESGMPKERFSAEFPKEGPSILRIQQVVRGDSAAYFCASSRDRRYEQYFGPGTRLTVT.

This sequence joins TRBV6-1 and TRBJ1-1; tentative D call: TRBD1 (6 bases). V lost 2 bases to trimming and J lost 5 bases, with 12 bases between them. This CDR3 region has 14 residues. Germline V gene data show CDR1 as MNHNS and CDR2 as SASEGT. The CDR3 protein is CASSETGGWTEAFF. The CDR3 DNA reads as TGTGCCAGCAGTGAAACCGGGGGCTGGACTGAAGCTTTCTTT.

The V and J genes are TRBV10-2 and TRBJ1-5; D unclear. This CDR3 spans 15 amino acids. V was clipped by 5 bases and J by 1 base, with 12 bases between them. Germline lookup yields CDR1 WSHSY and CDR2 SAAADI. This chain's CDR3 is CASSWGPASNQPQHF. CDR3 bases: TGCGCCAGCAGTTGGGGTCCGGCGAGCAATCAGCCCCAGCATTTT.

This sequence joins TRBV28 and TRBJ1-2, with 9 bases aligning to TRBD1. The CDR3 has 14 amino acids. V lost 5 bases, J lost 2 bases, and 3 bases stayed unmatched. Germline V lookup: CDR1 MDHEN, CDR2 SYDVKM. CDR3 residues: CASSRGQGNYGYTF. Here the CDR3 DNA reads TGTGCCAGCAGTCGGGGACAGGGCAACTATGGCTACACCTTC.

The sample holds one count of this clone. This chain uses TRBV10-3 with TRBJ2-1; 10 nucleotides align to TRBD2. CDR3 length: 15 amino acids. J gave up 3 bases and V 7 bases, and 6 bases lay outside the gene matches. From germline, CDR1 is ENHRY and CDR2 SYGVKD. The CDR3 sequence: CAITSGGAGYNEQFF. In DNA form, the CDR3 reads TGTGCCATCACCAGCGGGGGGGCCGGCTACAATGAGCAGTTCTTC.

The chain links TRBV9 to TRBJ2-5, with TRBD2 matching 9 bases. V was clipped by 4 bases and J by 4 bases; unmatched bases: 14. The CDR3 runs 17 residues. CDR1 is SGDLS and CDR2 is YYNGEE in the germline V gene. In DNA, the CDR3 is TGTGCCAGCAGCCCCGGGGGTAGCGGGAGATTTGGAGAGACCCAGTACTTC. It codes for CASSPGGSGRFGETQYF.